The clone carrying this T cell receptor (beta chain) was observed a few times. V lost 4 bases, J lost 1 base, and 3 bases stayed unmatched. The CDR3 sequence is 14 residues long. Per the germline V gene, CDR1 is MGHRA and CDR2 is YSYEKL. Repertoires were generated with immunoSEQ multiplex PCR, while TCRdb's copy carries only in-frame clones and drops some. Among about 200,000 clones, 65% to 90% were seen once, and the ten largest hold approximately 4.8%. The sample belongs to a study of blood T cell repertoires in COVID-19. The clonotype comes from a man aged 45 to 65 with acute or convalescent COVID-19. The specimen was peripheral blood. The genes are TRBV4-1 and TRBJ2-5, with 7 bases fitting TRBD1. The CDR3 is CASSLRQGQETQYF. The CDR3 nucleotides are TGCGCCAGCAGCCTACGACAGGGCCAAGAGACCCAGTACTTC.